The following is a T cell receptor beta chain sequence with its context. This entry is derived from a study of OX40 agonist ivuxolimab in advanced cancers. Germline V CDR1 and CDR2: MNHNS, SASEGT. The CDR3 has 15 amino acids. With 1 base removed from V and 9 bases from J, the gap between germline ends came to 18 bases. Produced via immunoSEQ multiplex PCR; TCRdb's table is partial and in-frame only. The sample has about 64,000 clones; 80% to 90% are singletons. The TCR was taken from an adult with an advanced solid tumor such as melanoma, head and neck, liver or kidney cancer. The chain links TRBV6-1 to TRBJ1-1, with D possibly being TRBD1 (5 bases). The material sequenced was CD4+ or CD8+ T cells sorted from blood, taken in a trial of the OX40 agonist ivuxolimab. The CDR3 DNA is TGTGCCAGCAGTGAAGAGGCGTGGGTTGGGGACCAAGCTTTCTTT. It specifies CASSEEAWVGDQAFF.